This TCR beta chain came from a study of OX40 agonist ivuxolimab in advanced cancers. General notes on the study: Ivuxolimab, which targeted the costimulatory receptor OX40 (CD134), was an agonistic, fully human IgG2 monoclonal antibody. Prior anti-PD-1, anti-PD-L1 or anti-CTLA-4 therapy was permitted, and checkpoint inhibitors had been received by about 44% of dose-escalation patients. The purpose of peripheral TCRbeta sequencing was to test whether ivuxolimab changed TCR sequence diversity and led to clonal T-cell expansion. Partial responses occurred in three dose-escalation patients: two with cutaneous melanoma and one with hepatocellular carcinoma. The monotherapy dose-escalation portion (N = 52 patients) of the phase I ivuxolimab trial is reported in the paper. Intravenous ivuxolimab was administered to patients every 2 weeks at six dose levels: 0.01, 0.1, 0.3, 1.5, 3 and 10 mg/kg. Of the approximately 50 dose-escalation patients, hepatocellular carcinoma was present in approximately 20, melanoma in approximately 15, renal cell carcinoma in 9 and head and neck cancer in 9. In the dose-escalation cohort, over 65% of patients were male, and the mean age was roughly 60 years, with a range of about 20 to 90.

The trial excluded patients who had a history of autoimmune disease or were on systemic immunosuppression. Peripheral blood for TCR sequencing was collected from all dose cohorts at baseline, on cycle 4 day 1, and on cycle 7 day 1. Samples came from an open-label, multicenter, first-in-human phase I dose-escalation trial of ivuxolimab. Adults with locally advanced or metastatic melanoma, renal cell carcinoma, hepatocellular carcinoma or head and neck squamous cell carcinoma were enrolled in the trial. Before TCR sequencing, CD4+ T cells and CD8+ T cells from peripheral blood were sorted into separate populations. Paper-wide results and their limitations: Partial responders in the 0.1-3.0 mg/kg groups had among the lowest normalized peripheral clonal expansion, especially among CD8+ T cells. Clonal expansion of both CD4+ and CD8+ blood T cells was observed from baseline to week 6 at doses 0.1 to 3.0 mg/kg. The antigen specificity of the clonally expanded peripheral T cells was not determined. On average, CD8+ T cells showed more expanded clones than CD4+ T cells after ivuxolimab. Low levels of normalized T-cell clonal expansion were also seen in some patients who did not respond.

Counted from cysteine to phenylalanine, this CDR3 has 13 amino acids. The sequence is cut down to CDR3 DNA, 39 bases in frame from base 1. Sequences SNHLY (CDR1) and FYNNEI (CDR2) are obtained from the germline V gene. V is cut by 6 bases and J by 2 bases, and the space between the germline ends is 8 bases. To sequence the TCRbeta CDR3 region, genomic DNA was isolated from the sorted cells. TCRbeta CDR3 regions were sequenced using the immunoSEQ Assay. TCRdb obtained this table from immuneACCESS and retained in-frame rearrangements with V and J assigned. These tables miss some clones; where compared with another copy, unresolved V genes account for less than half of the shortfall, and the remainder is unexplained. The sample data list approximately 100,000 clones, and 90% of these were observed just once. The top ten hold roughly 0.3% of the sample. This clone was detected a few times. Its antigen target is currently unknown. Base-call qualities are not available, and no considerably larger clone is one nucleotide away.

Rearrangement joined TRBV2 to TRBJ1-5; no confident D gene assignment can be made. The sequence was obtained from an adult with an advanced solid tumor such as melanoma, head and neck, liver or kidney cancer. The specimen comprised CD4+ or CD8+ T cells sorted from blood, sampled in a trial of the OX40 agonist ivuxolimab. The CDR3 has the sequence CASSSMGNQPQHF. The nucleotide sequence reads TGTGCCAGCAGCTCGATGGGCAATCAGCCCCAGCATTTT.